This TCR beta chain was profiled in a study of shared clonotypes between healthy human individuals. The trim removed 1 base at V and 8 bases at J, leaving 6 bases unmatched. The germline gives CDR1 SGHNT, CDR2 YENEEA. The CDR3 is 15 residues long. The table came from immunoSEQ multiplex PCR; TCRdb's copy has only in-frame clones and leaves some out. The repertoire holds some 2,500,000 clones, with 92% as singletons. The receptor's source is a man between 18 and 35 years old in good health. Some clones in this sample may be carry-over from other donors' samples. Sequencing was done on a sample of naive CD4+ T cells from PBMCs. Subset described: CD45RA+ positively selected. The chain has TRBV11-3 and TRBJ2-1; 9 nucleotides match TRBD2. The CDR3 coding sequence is TGTGCCAGCAGCTTAGTCGGGCGGGAGGGCGATGAGCAGTTCTTC. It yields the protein CASSLVGREGDEQFF.